Listed below are T cell receptor beta chains from one sample, sequenced in a study of CD8 T cells in Susac syndrome. A single record per CDR3 protein comes from TCRdb applying MiXCR to the immunoSEQ multiplex PCR reads. The profile shows a few hundred thousand distinct CDR3 sequences, roughly 81% of them singletons. Sample: CD8+ T cells from PBMCs. All receptors derive from a human donor with multiple sclerosis. The CDR3 runs from the conserved cysteine through the conserved F or W. D genes are given only for firm matches. Clone size appears in some rows only: once, few, many, or a class for an expanded clone.

>15|few|TRBJ2-7|TRBD1|TRBV4-2
TGTGCCAGCAGCCAAGAGCCGGGACAGGGCCACGAGCAGTACTTC
CASSQEPGQGHEQYF
>16|NA|TRBJ2-1|NA|TRBV11-1
TGTGCCAGCAGCTCAAGGGACCGACCTACCTACAATGAGCAGTTCTTC
CASSSRDRPTYNEQFF
>15|NA|TRBJ2-1|NA|TRBV13
TGTGCCAGCAGCTCCAACGAATTGGTCGGAAATGAGCAGTTCTTC
CASSSNELVGNEQFF
>11|NA|TRBJ2-1|NA|TRBV12-5
TGTGCTAGTGGTCTTTTTAGTGAGCAGTTCTTC
CASGLFSEQFF
>13|NA|TRBJ1-4|TRBD1|TRBV5-4
TGTGCCGCCCAAGGACAGGGGGATGAAAAACTGTTTTTT
CAAQGQGDEKLFF
>15|NA|TRBJ2-7|NA|TRBV15
TGTGCCACCAGATACAGTAACGCATTCGGTTACGAGCAGTACTTC
CATRYSNAFGYEQYF
>12|NA|TRBJ2-2|NA|TRBV27
TGTGCCAGCAGTTTAATGTCCGGGGAGCTGTTTTTT
CASSLMSGELFF
>17|NA|TRBJ2-7|NA|TRBV21-1
TGTGCCAGCGACACGTTTCCTGAACCCGGAGGCTCCTACGAGCAGTACTTC
CASDTFPEPGGSYEQYF
>15|few|TRBJ2-7|TRBD2|TRBV27
TGTGCCAGCAGTTTTGGGACTAGCGGGACTTACGAGCAGTACTTC
CASSFGTSGTYEQYF
>15|NA|TRBJ2-1|TRBD2|TRBV6-8
TGTGCCAGCAGTTACAAGGCTAGCGGTTACAATGAGCAGTTCTTC
CASSYKASGYNEQFF
>11|few|TRBJ2-5|NA|TRBV6-1
TGTGCCAGTAGATCCGGGGAGACCCAGTACTTC
CASRSGETQYF
>12|NA|TRBJ2-5|NA|TRBV27
TGTGCCAGTTGGGACGGTCAAGAGACCCAGTACTTC
CASWDGQETQYF
>14|NA|TRBJ2-7|NA|TRBV7-8
TGTGCCAGCAGCCCCGGGCCGAGCTCCTACGAGCAGTACTTC
CASSPGPSSYEQYF
>19|NA|TRBJ2-1|TRBD1|TRBV24-1
TGTGCCACCAGTGATTCAAGCTGGACAGGGGTGTTTTCCTACAATGAGCAGTTCTTC
CATSDSSWTGVFSYNEQFF
>13|NA|TRBJ1-2|NA|TRBV24-1
TGTGCCACCGCGAGAGGCGGGGGTGAGGGCTACACCTTC
CATARGGGEGYTF
>16|few|TRBJ2-5|TRBD2|TRBV4-3
TGCGCCAGCAGCCAAGAGTCCAGCGGGAGGGAAGAGACCCAGTACTTC
CASSQESSGREETQYF
>14|NA|TRBJ2-1|NA|TRBV29-1
TGCAGCGGTGATTTTAGGGAGGTAGGCAATGAGCAGTTCTTC
CSGDFREVGNEQFF
>17|NA|TRBJ2-1|TRBD2|TRBV11-2
TGTGCCAGCAGCCCTCCAGCGGGAGAAACCTCCTACAATGAGCAGTTCTTC
CASSPPAGETSYNEQFF
>13|NA|TRBJ1-5|NA|TRBV27
TGTGCCAGCAGTGCAGGGGCTCGGCAGCCCCAGCATTTT
CASSAGARQPQHF
>16|NA|TRBJ1-2|NA|TRBV27
TGTGCCAGCAGTTTAAGCCGTGGCAGTCCCAACTATGGCTACACCTTC
CASSLSRGSPNYGYTF
>11|NA|TRBJ2-2|NA|TRBV15
TGTGCCACCAGGACCACCGGGGAGCTGTTTTTT
CATRTTGELFF
>18|NA|TRBJ2-3|NA|TRBV28
TGTGCCAGCAGTTCGCCCCGACTGGACCGTGGGGGCACAGATACGCAGTATTTT
CASSSPRLDRGGTDTQYF
>16|NA|TRBJ2-3|TRBD2|TRBV19
TGTGCCAGTAGTACCGGACTAGCGGGAGTCTCAGATACGCAGTATTTT
CASSTGLAGVSDTQYF
>17|few|TRBJ2-5|TRBD2|TRBV6-2/TRBV6-3
TGTGCCAGCAGTACTTCACCAGGACTAGCGGATAGAGAGACCCAGTACTTC
CASSTSPGLADRETQYF
>13|NA|TRBJ2-3|NA|TRBV28
TGTGCCAGCAGTTTTTCCCGCGAGGATACGCAGTATTTT
CASSFSREDTQYF
>11|NA|TRBJ1-2|NA|TRBV6-1
TGTGCCAGCAGTTCCGTAAATGGCTACACCTTC
CASSSVNGYTF
>15|few|TRBJ2-1|NA|TRBV6-1
TGTGCCAGCAGCGCCTTCAGGGACATACCACATGAGCAGTTCTTC
CASSAFRDIPHEQFF
>14|once|TRBJ1-3|NA|TRBV29-1
TGCAGCGTCCTATCGGACAGCTCTGGAAACACCATATATTTT
CSVLSDSSGNTIYF
>15|NA|TRBJ2-7|TRBD1|TRBV4-1
TGCGCCAGCAGCCAAGAACAGGGGCGCGGTTCCGAGCAGTACTTC
CASSQEQGRGSEQYF